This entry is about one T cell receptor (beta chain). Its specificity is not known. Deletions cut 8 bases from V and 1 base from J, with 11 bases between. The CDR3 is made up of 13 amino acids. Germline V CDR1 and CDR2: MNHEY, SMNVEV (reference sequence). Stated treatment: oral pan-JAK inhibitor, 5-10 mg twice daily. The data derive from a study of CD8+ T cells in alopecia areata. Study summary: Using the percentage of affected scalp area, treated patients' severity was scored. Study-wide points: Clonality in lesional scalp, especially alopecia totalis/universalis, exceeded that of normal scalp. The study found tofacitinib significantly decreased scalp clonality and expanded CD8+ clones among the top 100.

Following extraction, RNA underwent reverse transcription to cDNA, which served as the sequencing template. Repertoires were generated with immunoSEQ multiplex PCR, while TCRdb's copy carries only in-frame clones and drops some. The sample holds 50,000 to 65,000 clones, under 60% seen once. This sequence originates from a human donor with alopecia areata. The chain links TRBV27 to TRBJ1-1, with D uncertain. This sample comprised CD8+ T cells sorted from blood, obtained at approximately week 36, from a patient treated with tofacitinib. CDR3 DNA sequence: TGTGCCAGCCGTACCTCCCGGAACACTGAAGCTTTCTTT. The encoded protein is CASRTSRNTEAFF.